This TCR beta chain stems from a study of OX40 agonist ivuxolimab in advanced cancers. Libraries were prepared by immunoSEQ multiplex PCR; TCRdb keeps only in-frame clonotypes and omits some of them. Of 30,000 to 35,000 clones in the sample, roughly 80% are singletons; the top ten hold around 9.9%. For this clone: Its specificity is not known.

General study points: The antigen specificity of the peripheral T cells (those that were expanded) was not determined.

The ends lost 4 bases at V and 7 bases at J; junction bases unmatched: 5. This CDR3 region has 13 residues. Germline V gene data show CDR1 as SGHRS and CDR2 as YFSETQ. The clonotype originates from an adult with an advanced solid tumor such as melanoma, head and neck, liver or kidney cancer. The material was CD4+ or CD8+ T cells sorted from blood, obtained in a trial of the OX40 agonist ivuxolimab. V is TRBV5-1 and J is TRBJ1-2; 9 bases agree with TRBD1. CDR3 residues: CASSPGQGSGYTF. CDR3 DNA: TGCGCCAGCAGCCCGGGACAGGGATCTGGCTACACCTTC.